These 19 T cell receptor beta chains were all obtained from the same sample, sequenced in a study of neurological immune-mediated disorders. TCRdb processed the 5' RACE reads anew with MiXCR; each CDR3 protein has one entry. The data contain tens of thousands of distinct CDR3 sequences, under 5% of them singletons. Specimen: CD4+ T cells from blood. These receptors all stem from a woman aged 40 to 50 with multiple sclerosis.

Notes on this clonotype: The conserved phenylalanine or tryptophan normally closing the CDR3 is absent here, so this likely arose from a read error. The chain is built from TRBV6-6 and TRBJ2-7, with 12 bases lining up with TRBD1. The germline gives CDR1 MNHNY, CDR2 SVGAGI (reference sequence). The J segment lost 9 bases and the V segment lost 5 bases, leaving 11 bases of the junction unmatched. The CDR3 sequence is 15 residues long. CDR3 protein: CASSKGQGAFLGQYL. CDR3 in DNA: TGTGCCAGCAGTAAGGGACAGGGGGCCTTTTTGGGGCAGTACTTA.

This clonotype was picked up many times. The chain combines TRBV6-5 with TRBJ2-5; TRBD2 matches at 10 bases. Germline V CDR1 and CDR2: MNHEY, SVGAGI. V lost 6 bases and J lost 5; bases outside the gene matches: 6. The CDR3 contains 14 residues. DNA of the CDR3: TGTGCCAGCAGACCCAGCGGGGGGGCGGAGACCCAGTACTTC. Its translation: CASRPSGGAETQYF.

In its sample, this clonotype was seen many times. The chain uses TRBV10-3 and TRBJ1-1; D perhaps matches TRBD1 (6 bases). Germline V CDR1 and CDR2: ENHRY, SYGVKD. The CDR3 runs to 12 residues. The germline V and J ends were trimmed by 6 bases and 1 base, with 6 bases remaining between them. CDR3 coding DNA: TGTGCCATCAGACAGGGGAACACTGAAGCTTTCTTT. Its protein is CAIRQGNTEAFF.

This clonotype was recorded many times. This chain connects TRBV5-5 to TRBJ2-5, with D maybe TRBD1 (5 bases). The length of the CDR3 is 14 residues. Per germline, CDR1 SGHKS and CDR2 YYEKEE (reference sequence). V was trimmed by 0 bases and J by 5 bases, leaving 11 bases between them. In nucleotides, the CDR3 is TGTGCCAGCAGCTTGGGGGGCGGCAGGGAGACCCAGTACTTC. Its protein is CASSLGGGRETQYF.

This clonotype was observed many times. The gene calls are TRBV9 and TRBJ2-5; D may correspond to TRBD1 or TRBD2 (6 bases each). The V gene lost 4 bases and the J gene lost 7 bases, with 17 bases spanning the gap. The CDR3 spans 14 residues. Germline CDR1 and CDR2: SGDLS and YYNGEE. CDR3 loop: CASSPPGAVGTQYF. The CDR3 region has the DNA TGTGCCAGCAGCCCGCCGGGGGCTGTTGGGACCCAGTACTTC.

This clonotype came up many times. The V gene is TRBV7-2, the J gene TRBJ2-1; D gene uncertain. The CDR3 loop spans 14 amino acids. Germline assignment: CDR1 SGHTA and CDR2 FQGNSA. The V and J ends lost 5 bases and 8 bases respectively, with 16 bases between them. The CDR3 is CASSPEALMDEQFF. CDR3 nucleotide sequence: TGTGCCAGCAGCCCTGAGGCCCTAATGGATGAGCAGTTCTTC.

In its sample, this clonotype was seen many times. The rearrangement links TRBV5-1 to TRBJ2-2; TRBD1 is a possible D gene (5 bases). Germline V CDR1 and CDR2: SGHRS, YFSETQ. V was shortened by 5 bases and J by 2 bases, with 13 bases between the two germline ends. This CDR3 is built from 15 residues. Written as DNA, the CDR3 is TGCGCCAGCAGTTTGACAGTCAGAAACACCGGGGAGCTGTTTTTT. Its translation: CASSLTVRNTGELFF.

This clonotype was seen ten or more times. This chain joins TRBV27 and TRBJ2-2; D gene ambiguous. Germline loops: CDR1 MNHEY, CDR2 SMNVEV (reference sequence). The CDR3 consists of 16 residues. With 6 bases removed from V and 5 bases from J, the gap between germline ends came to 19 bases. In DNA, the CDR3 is TGTGCCAGCAGCCCTTTGACCACCCGGCGAACCGGGGAGCTGTTTTTT. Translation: CASSPLTTRRTGELFF.

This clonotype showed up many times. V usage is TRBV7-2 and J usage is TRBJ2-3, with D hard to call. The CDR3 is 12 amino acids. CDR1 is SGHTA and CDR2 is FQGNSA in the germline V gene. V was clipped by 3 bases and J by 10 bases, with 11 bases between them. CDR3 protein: CASSFVQASQYF. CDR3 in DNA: TGTGCCAGCAGCTTCGTGCAGGCTTCGCAGTATTTT.

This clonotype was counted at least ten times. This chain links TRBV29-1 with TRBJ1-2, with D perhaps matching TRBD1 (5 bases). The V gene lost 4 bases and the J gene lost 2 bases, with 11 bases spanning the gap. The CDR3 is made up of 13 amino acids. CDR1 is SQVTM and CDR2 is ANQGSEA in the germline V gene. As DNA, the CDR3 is TGCAGCGTTGGGGCGGGACGAAACTATGGCTACACCTTC. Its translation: CSVGAGRNYGYTF. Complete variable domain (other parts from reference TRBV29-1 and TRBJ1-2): SAVISQKPSRDICQRGTSLTIQCQVDSQVTMMFWYRQQPGQSLTLIATANQGSEATYESGFVIDKFPISRPNLTFSTLTVSNMSPEDSSIYLCSVGAGRNYGYTFGSGTRLTVV.

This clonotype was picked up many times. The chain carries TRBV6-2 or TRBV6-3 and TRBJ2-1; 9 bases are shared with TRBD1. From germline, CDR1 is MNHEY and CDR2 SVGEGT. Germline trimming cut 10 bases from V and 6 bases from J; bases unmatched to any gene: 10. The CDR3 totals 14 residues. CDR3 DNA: TGTGCCATCACCGGGACAGGGAGACTCAATGAGCAGTTCTTC. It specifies CAITGTGRLNEQFF.

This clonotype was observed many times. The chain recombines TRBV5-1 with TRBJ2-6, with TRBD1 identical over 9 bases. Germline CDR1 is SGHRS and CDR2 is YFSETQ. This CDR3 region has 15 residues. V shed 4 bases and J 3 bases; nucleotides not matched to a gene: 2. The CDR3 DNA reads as TGCGCCAGCAGCGGGACAGGGAATGGGGCCAACGTCCTGACTTTC. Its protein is CASSGTGNGANVLTF.

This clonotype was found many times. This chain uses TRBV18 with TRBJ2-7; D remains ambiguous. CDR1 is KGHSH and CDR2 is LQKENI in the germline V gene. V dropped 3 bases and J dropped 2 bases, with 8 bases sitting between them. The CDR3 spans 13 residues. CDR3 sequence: CASSPSDTYEQYF. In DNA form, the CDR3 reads TGTGCCAGCTCACCTTCAGATACCTACGAGCAGTACTTC.

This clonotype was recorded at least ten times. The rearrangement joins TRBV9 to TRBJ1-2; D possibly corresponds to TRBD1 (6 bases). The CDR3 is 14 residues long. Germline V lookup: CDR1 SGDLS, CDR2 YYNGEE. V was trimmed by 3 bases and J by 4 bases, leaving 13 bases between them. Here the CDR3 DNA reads TGTGCCAGCAGCGCTTGGGGAGGGGGCTATGGCTACACCTTC. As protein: CASSAWGGGYGYTF. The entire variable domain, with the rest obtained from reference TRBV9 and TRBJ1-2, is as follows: DSGVTQTPKHLITATGQRVTLRCSPRSGDLSVYWYQQSLDQGLQFLIQYYNGEERAKGNILERFSAQQFPDLHSELNLSSLELGDSALYFCASSAWGGGYGYTFGSGTRLTVV.

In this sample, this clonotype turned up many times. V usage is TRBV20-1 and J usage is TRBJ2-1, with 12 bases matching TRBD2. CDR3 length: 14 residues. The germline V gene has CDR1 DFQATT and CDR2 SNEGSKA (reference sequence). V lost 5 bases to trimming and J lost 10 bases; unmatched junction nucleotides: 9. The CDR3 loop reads CSAQPPSGGVEQFF. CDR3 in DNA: TGCAGTGCTCAACCCCCTAGCGGGGGGGTAGAGCAGTTCTTC.

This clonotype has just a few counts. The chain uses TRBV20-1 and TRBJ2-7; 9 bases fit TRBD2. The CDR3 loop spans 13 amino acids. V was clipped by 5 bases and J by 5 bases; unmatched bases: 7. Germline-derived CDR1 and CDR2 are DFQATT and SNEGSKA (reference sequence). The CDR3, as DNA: TGCAGTGCTCCGGGACTAGCAGGAAACGAGCAGTACTTC. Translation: CSAPGLAGNEQYF.

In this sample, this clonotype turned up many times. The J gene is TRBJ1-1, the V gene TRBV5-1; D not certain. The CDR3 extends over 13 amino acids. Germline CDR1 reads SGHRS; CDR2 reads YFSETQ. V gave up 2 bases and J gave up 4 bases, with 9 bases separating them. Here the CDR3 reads CASSLSWGTEAFF. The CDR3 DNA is TGCGCCAGCAGCTTATCCTGGGGCACTGAAGCTTTCTTT.

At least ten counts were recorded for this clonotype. The CDR3 sequence: CASSLEGLVGFSNTGELFF. CDR3 sequence (DNA): TGTGCCAGCAGCTTAGAGGGACTAGTGGGGTTTTCGAACACCGGGGAGCTGTTTTTT. The J gene is TRBJ2-2, the V gene TRBV7-8, with 8 bases aligning to TRBD2. Trimming removed 1 base from V and 0 bases from J; junction bases left unmatched: 10. The germline V gene encodes CDR1 SGHVS and CDR2 FQNEAQ. The length of the CDR3 is 19 residues.

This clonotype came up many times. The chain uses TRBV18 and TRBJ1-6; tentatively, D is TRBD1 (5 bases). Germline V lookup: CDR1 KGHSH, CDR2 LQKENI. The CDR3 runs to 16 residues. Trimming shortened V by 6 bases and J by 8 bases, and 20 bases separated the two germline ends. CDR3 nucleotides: TGTGCCAGCTCCGGAACAGGAGCAGCTGAAGATTCACCCCTCCACTTT. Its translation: CASSGTGAAEDSPLHF.